Shown below are 30 T cell receptor beta chains from a single sample sequenced in a study of siplizumab effects on memory and regulatory T cells (dated by TCRdb to between 2018 and 2021). The method behind the library was the immunoSEQ multiplex PCR assay. Entries here come from immuneACCESS through TCRdb and include only in-frame sequences with V and J called. Some clones fail to appear in such tables; in the studies checked, an unresolved V gene covers under half of the shortfall, and the cause of the remainder is unknown. Present in this sample are roughly 9,600 clones, roughly 40% of which were seen just once. Jointly, the top ten make up under 9% of the sample. No cognate antigen is known for these TCRs. Cells in the mixed lymphocyte reaction were cultured together at 37 degrees C for 6 to 7 days. Sequenced input: CFSE-low (dividing) CD4+ T cells sorted from an allogeneic mixed lymphocyte reaction. These receptors came from a human donor in good health; the cells came from an allogeneic mixed lymphocyte reaction.

In its sample, this clone was seen a few times. The genes are TRBV5-1 and TRBJ2-5; no clear D. This CDR3 spans 14 amino acids. The germline CDR1 and CDR2 sequences are SGHRS and YFSETQ. Trimming took off 5 bases at V and 4 bases at J, with 15 bases between the two ends. CDR3 loop: CASSLVSTRETQYF. CDR3 in DNA: TGCGCCAGCAGTCTCGTTTCAACCCGAGAGACCCAGTACTTC.

CDR3 nucleotides: TGTGCCAGCAGTAAGAACGGACAGATGAATATAAACATTCAGTACTTC. Residues: CASSKNGQMNINIQYF. This chain joins TRBV11-3 and TRBJ2-4, with D possibly matching TRBD1 (6 bases). This CDR3 region has 16 residues. Trimming cost V 6 bases and J 6 bases, with 21 bases left between them. The V gene's germline CDR1 is SGHNT and CDR2 YENEEA. The full variable domain, with the rest looked up from reference TRBV11-3 and TRBJ2-4, is EAGVVQSPRYKIIEKKQPVAFWCNPISGHNTLYWYLQNLGQGPELLIRYENEEAVDDSQLPKDRFSAERLKGVDSTLKIQPAELGDSAVYLCASSKNGQMNINIQYFGAGTRLSVL.

This chain uses TRBV4-2 with TRBJ2-7; D perhaps matches TRBD1 (5 bases). Trimming removed 0 bases at V and 10 bases at J, with 13 bases between. The CDR3 totals 13 residues. CDR1 LGHNA and CDR2 YNFKEQ come from the germline V gene. CDR3 amino acids: CASSQDAVGLQYF. CDR3 nucleotides: TGTGCCAGCAGCCAAGACGCGGTGGGGCTACAGTACTTC.

By share of the sample, this clone is large (0.1 to 1%). V gene TRBV6-4 combines with J gene TRBJ1-2; 7 nucleotides align to TRBD1. This CDR3 comprises 13 residues. The germline gives CDR1 MRHNA, CDR2 SNTAGT. The V gene end was trimmed by 5 bases and the J gene end by 8 bases; junction bases not matched to a gene: 8. CDR3 residues: CASSSRQGRGYTF. The DNA for the CDR3 is TGTGCCAGCAGTTCCCGACAGGGAAGGGGCTACACCTTC.

There are a few counts of this clone. The genes are TRBV5-1 and TRBJ2-5, with 8 bases identical to TRBD2. The CDR3 contains 15 residues. The germline V gene has CDR1 SGHRS and CDR2 YFSETQ. V was pared by 4 bases and J by 1 base, with 6 bases of the junction left unmatched. This CDR3 reads CASSVLAVVQETQYF. The CDR3 DNA reads as TGCGCCAGCAGCGTACTAGCGGTAGTCCAAGAGACCCAGTACTTC.

V and J are TRBV25-1 and TRBJ1-2; the D gene is possibly TRBD1 (5 bases). V was trimmed by 2 bases and J by 4 bases, leaving 8 bases between them. This CDR3 is built from 13 residues. The germline V gene encodes CDR1 MGHDK and CDR2 SYGVNS. The CDR3 region is CASSEGGVYGYTF. The DNA for the CDR3 is TGTGCCAGCAGTGAAGGAGGGGTCTATGGCTACACCTTC.

V and J are TRBV11-2 and TRBJ1-5; D ambiguous. Germline V gene data show CDR1 as SGHAT and CDR2 as FQNNGV. V lost 0 bases and J lost 2, with 8 bases in between. CDR3 length: 15 residues. CDR3 loop: CASSLDGMGNQPQHF. The CDR3 DNA reads TGTGCCAGCAGCTTAGACGGAATGGGCAATCAGCCCCAGCATTTT.

This clone was counted between two and nine times. This sequence joins TRBV5-6 and TRBJ2-2; TRBD2 might be the D (6 bases). CDR3 length equals 16 residues. From germline, CDR1 is SGHDT and CDR2 YYEEEE. V was cut by 2 bases and J by 1 base, with 12 bases left in between. CDR3 DNA sequence: TGTGCCAGCAGCTTAATAGGGACTCTGAACACCGGGGAGCTGTTTTTT. Its protein is CASSLIGTLNTGELFF. The full variable domain, with the rest looked up from reference TRBV5-6 and TRBJ2-2, is DAGVTQSPTHLIKTRGQQVTLRCSPKSGHDTVSWYQQALGQGPQFIFQYYEEEERQRGNFPDRFSGHQFPNYSSELNVNALLLGDSALYLCASSLIGTLNTGELFFGEGSRLTVL.

The chain combines TRBV7-2 with TRBJ2-7; 7 bases fit TRBD2. Germline V CDR1 and CDR2: SGHTA, FQGNSA. This CDR3 comprises 15 residues. V was pared by 0 bases and J by 3 bases, with 5 bases of the junction left unmatched. The CDR3 DNA follows: TGTGCCAGCAGCTTAGCGTTGCGGGAGTACTACGAGCAGTACTTC. It yields the protein CASSLALREYYEQYF.

The chain links TRBV7-2 to TRBJ1-2; D ambiguous. V was cut by 1 base and J by 2 bases, with 17 bases left in between. The CDR3 contains 17 residues. The germline V gene has CDR1 SGHTA and CDR2 FQGNSA. CDR3 protein: CASSLVGSPLENYGYTF. The CDR3 DNA sequence: TGTGCCAGCAGCTTAGTCGGCTCTCCCTTAGAAAACTATGGCTACACCTTC.

This clone was seen just once. This CDR3 is CASSHGLAVGEQYF. The CDR3, as DNA: TGTGCCAGCAGCCATGGACTAGCGGTAGGGGAGCAGTACTTC. The rearrangement links TRBV7-3 to TRBJ2-7; 10 bases line up with TRBD2. The CDR3 has 14 amino acids. CDR1 and CDR2 from the germline V gene are SGHTA and FQGTGA. Trimming took 5 bases from V and 7 from J; bases not matched to a gene: 8.

The chain links TRBV5-1 to TRBJ2-7; D gene unclear. The V end was cut by 2 bases, the J end by 4 bases, with 10 bases between. The CDR3 covers 13 residues. CDR1 is SGHRS and CDR2 is YFSETQ in the germline V gene. DNA for the CDR3: TGCGCCAGCAGCTTTACCCAGCCATACGAGCAGTACTTC. Translation: CASSFTQPYEQYF.

This clone has a handful of counts. The chain joins TRBV30 to TRBJ2-3; 10 bases align to TRBD2. Germline V CDR1 and CDR2: GTSNPN, SVGIG (reference sequence). This CDR3 spans 15 amino acids. Trimming cost V 5 bases and J 1 base; bases outside gene matches: 6. In nucleotides, the CDR3 is TGTGCCTGGCGATGGACTAGCGGCGGCACAGATACGCAGTATTTT. Protein product: CAWRWTSGGTDTQYF.

This rearrangement joins TRBV7-3 to TRBJ2-2, with 7 bases identical to TRBD2. The CDR3 spans 16 residues. Germline V gives CDR1 SGHTA, CDR2 FQGTGA. The trim removed 5 bases at V and 3 bases at J, leaving 9 bases unmatched. CDR3 DNA sequence: TGTGCCAGCAGCCCCCTCGGACTAGGGCACACCGGGGAGCTGTTTTTT. As protein: CASSPLGLGHTGELFF.

This clone was detected only a few times. The CDR3 here is CASINRGTDGPGTF. DNA for the CDR3: TGTGCCAGTATCAATAGGGGGACAGACGGACCGGGGACCTTC. The chain employs TRBV19 and TRBJ1-2; 7 bases line up with TRBD1. Unmatched junction bases numbered 19, after V lost 7 bases and J lost 14 bases. This CDR3 comprises 14 residues. Germline V CDR1 and CDR2: LNHDA, SQIVND (reference sequence).

This chain joins TRBV7-8 and TRBJ1-5; 8 nucleotides align to TRBD1. J lost 5 bases, V lost 5 bases, and 8 bases had no gene match. The CDR3 totals 15 residues. The V gene's germline CDR1 is SGHVS and CDR2 FQNEAQ. This chain's CDR3 is CASSDRTGWHQPQHF. Here the CDR3 DNA reads TGTGCCAGCAGCGATCGGACAGGGTGGCATCAGCCCCAGCATTTT.

In its sample, this clone was seen a few times. The J gene is TRBJ2-1, the V gene TRBV25-1, with TRBD2 matching 11 bases. The V gene's germline CDR1 is MGHDK and CDR2 SYGVNS. After removal of 6 bases from V and 8 bases from J, the junction contained 9 bases not matched to a gene. This CDR3 region has 15 residues. CDR3 loop: CASSFPGLAAHEQFF. The CDR3 bases are TGTGCCAGCAGCTTCCCGGGACTAGCGGCCCATGAGCAGTTCTTC.

The chain is built from TRBV5-4 and TRBJ2-5; 9 positions agree with TRBD2. Germline lookup yields CDR1 SGHNT and CDR2 YYREEE (reference sequence). V gave up 3 bases and J gave up 5 bases; unmatched junction bases: 8. The CDR3 is 15 amino acids. The CDR3 loop reads CASSSPLAGLETQYF. In DNA, the CDR3 is TGTGCCAGCAGCTCGCCACTAGCGGGTTTGGAGACCCAGTACTTC.

This clone is medium-sized within its sample. This sequence joins TRBV5-1 and TRBJ2-2; D is unresolved. Germline loops: CDR1 SGHRS, CDR2 YFSETQ. This CDR3 is built from 15 residues. Deletions cut 4 bases from V and 1 base from J, with 11 bases between. In DNA form, the CDR3 reads TGCGCCAGCAGCCCAATCCCAGAGAACACCGGGGAGCTGTTTTTT. It specifies CASSPIPENTGELFF. Looking up the rest from reference TRBV5-1 and TRBJ2-2 gives the full variable domain: KAGVTQTPRYLIKTRGQQVTLSCSPISGHRSVSWYQQTPGQGLQFLFEYFSETQRNKGNFPGRFSGRQFSNSRSEMNVSTLELGDSALYLCASSPIPENTGELFFGEGSRLTVL.

This rearrangement joins TRBV5-1 to TRBJ1-1, with D perhaps TRBD1 (6 bases). With 2 bases removed from V and 1 base from J, the gap between germline ends came to 9 bases. Germline V gene sequence: CDR1 SGHRS, CDR2 YFSETQ. The CDR3 runs 14 residues. The CDR3 DNA follows: TGCGCCAGCAGCTTAACAGGGCCGAACACTGAAGCTTTCTTT. As protein: CASSLTGPNTEAFF.

This clone ranks as medium-sized. CDR3 sequence reads: CASRTTGGHQPQHF. CDR3 DNA: TGCGCCAGCAGAACAACAGGGGGCCATCAGCCCCAGCATTTT. V is TRBV4-1 and J is TRBJ1-5; 9 bases are shared with TRBD1. The V gene end was trimmed by 6 bases and the J gene end by 5 bases; junction bases not matched to a gene: 5. From germline, CDR1 is MGHRA and CDR2 YSYEKL. The CDR3 totals 14 residues.

This CDR3 reads CASSRQTGDSSYNEQFF. In nucleotides, the CDR3 is TGTGCCAGCTCACGTCAAACAGGGGACAGCTCCTACAATGAGCAGTTCTTC. V and J are TRBV18 and TRBJ2-1, with TRBD1 matching over 7 bases. V lost 4 bases and J lost 0; bases outside the gene matches: 9. Germline assignment: CDR1 KGHSH and CDR2 LQKENI. The CDR3 contains 17 residues.

This clone was counted a few times. The chain recombines TRBV6-1 with TRBJ1-3; D is undetermined. The CDR3 is 14 amino acids. CDR1 is MNHNS and CDR2 is SASEGT in the germline V gene. Trimming left V 7 bases short and J 4 bases short, with 14 bases between. CDR3 residues: CASTPGVRGNTIYF. The CDR3 region has the DNA TGTGCCAGCACCCCCGGAGTCCGAGGAAACACCATATATTTT.

As concerns this clone: This sample also contains other DNA sequences that code for the same CDR3. This sequence joins TRBV30 and TRBJ2-3, with TRBD2 matching over 9 bases. CDR1 is GTSNPN and CDR2 is SVGIG in the germline V gene (reference sequence). V was pared by 5 bases and J by 3 bases, with 6 bases of the junction left unmatched. The CDR3 has 14 amino acids. The CDR3 sequence: CAWEAGGSTDTQYF. The CDR3, as DNA: TGTGCCTGGGAAGCGGGGGGTAGTACAGATACGCAGTATTTT. Filled out from reference TRBV30 and TRBJ2-3, the complete variable domain reads SQTIHQWPATLVQPVGSPLSLECTVEGTSNPNLYWYRQAAGRGLQLLFYSVGIGQISSEVPQNLSASRPQDRQFILSSKKLLLSDSGFYLCAWEAGGSTDTQYFGPGTRLTVL.

This clone was detected a few times. This sequence joins TRBV7-3 and TRBJ2-2; the match to TRBD2 covers 7 bases. The CDR3 totals 15 residues. V shed 6 bases and J 0 bases; nucleotides not matched to a gene: 4. Germline-derived CDR1 and CDR2 are SGHTA and FQGTGA. The CDR3 region is CASSKGGANTGELFF. The CDR3 bases are TGTGCCAGCAGTAAGGGAGGGGCGAACACCGGGGAGCTGTTTTTT. Together with reference TRBV7-3 and TRBJ2-2, the CDR3 gives the full variable domain: GAGVSQTPSNKVTEKGKYVELRCDPISGHTALYWYRQSLGQGPEFLIYFQGTGAADDSGLPNDRFFAVRPEGSVSTLKIQRTERGDSAVYLCASSKGGANTGELFFGEGSRLTVL.

This clone was detected only a few times. The V gene is TRBV7-2, the J gene TRBJ2-7; D is uncertain. Trimming pared 1 base from V and 3 bases from J, leaving 10 bases between. Germline assignment: CDR1 SGHTA and CDR2 FQGNSA. This CDR3 region has 14 residues. CDR3 amino acids: CASSLEVGRYEQYF. The CDR3 DNA follows: TGTGCCAGCAGCTTAGAGGTCGGTCGCTACGAGCAGTACTTC. The whole variable domain, filled in from reference TRBV7-2 and TRBJ2-7, reads GAGVSQSPSNKVTEKGKDVELRCDPISGHTALYWYRQSLGQGLEFLIYFQGNSAPDKSGLPSDRFSAERTGGSVSTLTIQRTQQEDSAVYLCASSLEVGRYEQYFGPGTRLTVT.

V usage is TRBV7-9 and J usage is TRBJ2-7; a possible D gene is TRBD2 (6 bases). The V end lost 5 bases, the J end lost 7 bases, and 12 bases lay between the germline ends. The germline gives CDR1 SEHNR, CDR2 FQNEAQ (reference sequence). The CDR3 totals 12 residues. The CDR3 DNA sequence: TGTGCCAGCAGCCAATTTCGGGGGGAGCAGTACTTC. Protein: CASSQFRGEQYF.

The CDR3 sequence is CASSSKRETEQYF. The DNA of the CDR3 is TGTGCCAGCAGCTCGAAGAGGGAAACCGAGCAGTACTTC. The chain links TRBV7-9 to TRBJ2-7, with D maybe TRBD2 (5 bases). CDR1 and CDR2 from the germline V gene are SEHNR and FQNEAQ (reference sequence). The CDR3 consists of 13 residues. The germline V and J ends were trimmed by 4 bases and 6 bases, with 13 bases remaining between them.

This clone was seen a handful of times. The V gene is TRBV7-2, the J gene TRBJ2-7, with unresolved D. Germline values: CDR1 SGHTA, CDR2 FQGNSA. The CDR3 spans 15 residues. V lost 1 base and J 0 bases, leaving 10 bases between the germline ends. CDR3 DNA sequence: TGTGCCAGCAGCTTAGAAGTGGGCACCTCCTACGAGCAGTACTTC. This gives the protein CASSLEVGTSYEQYF. The full variable domain, completed using reference TRBV7-2 and TRBJ2-7, is GAGVSQSPSNKVTEKGKDVELRCDPISGHTALYWYRQSLGQGLEFLIYFQGNSAPDKSGLPSDRFSAERTGGSVSTLTIQRTQQEDSAVYLCASSLEVGTSYEQYFGPGTRLTVT.

This clone was counted a single time. The V and J genes are TRBV19 and TRBJ2-4; D may be TRBD1 (6 bases). CDR3 length: 16 residues. The germline gives CDR1 LNHDA, CDR2 SQIVND (reference sequence). Trimming pared 6 bases from V and 5 bases from J, leaving 20 bases between. CDR3 loop: CASSSRGRGKQNIQYF. In nucleotides, the CDR3 is TGTGCCAGTAGCAGCAGGGGTAGGGGAAAACAAAACATTCAGTACTTC.